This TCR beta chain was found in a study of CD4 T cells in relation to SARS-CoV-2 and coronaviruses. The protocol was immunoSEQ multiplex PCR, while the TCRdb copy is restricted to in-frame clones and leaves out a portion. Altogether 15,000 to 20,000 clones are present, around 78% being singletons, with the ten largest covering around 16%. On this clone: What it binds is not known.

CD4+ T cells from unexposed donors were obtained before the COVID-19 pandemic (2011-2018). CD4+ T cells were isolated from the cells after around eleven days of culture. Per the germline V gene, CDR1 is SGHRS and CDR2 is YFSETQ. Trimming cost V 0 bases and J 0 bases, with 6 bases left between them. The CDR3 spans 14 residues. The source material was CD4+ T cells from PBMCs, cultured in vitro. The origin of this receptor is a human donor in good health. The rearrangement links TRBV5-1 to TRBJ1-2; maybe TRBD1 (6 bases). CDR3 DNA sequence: TGCGCCAGCAGCTTGGGGGACACTAACTATGGCTACACCTTC. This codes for CASSLGDTNYGYTF.